This entry features one T cell receptor (beta chain) sequence. The source of the sample is a study of blood T cell repertoires in COVID-19. Whole-study context: Acute and convalescent COVID-19 specimens originated in the United States, Italy and Spain.

Authors' methods: For nucleated cells, counts were estimated from reference gene primer amplification. Profiled with immunoSEQ multiplex PCR; TCRdb holds only in-frame clones, not every one. D and trimming come from the DNA, and the V and J calls and clone size come from that table. Of fewer than 250,000 clones listed, approximately 91% are singletons. The germline gives CDR1 SGDLS, CDR2 YYNGEE. The CDR3 is made up of 14 amino acids. V shed 0 bases and J shed 5 bases, with 9 bases lying between them. The chain has TRBV9 and TRBJ2-1, with D perhaps matching TRBD2 (5 bases). The specimen was peripheral blood. The source is a woman in her sixties or seventies with acute or convalescent COVID-19. The CDR3, as DNA: TGTGCCAGCAGCGTAGGACTAAAGAACAATGAGCAGTTCTTC. Translating gives CASSVGLKNNEQFF.